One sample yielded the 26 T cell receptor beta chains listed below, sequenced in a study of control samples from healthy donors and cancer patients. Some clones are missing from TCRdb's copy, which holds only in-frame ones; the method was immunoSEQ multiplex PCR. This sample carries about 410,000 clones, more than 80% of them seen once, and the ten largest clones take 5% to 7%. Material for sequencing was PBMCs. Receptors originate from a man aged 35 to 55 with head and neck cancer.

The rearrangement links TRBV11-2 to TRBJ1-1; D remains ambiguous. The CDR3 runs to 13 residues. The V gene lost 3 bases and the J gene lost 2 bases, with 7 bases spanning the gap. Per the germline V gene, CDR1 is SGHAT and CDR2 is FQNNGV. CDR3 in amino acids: CASSLRVNTEAFF. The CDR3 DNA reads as TGTGCCAGCAGCTTGCGGGTTAACACTGAAGCTTTCTTT. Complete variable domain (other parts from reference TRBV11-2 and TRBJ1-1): EAGVAQSPRYKIIEKRQSVAFWCNPISGHATLYWYQQILGQGPKLLIQFQNNGVVDDSQLPKDRFSAERLKGVDSTLKIQPAKLEDSAVYLCASSLRVNTEAFFGQGTRLTVV.

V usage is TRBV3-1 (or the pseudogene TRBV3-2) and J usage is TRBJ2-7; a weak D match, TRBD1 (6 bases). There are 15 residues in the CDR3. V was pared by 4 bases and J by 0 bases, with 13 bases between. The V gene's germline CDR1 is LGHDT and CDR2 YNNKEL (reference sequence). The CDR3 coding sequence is TGTGCCAGCAGCCCCTTGACAGGAAGCTCCTACGAGCAGTACTTC. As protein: CASSPLTGSSYEQYF.

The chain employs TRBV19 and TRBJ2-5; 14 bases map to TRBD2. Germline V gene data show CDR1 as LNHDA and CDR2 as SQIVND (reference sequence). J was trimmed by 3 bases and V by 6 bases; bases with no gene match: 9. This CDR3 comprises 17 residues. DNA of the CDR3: TGTGCCAGTAGGCGACTAGCGGGAGGGGGGACTAAAGAGACCCAGTACTTC. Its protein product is CASRRLAGGGTKETQYF.

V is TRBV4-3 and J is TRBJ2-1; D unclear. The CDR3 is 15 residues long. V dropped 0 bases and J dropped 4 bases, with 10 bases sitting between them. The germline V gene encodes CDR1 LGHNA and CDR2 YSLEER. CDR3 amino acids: CASSQDAERYNEQFF. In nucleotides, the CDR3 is TGCGCCAGCAGCCAAGACGCAGAGCGATACAATGAGCAGTTCTTC.

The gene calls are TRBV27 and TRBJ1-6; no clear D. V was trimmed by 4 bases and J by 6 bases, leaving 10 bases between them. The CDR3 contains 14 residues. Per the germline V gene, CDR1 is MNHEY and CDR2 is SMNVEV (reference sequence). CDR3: CASSSLSLNSPLHF. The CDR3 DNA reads TGTGCCAGCAGTTCCCTCTCCCTTAATTCACCCCTCCACTTT.

The CDR3 DNA reads TGCAGCGTTGCAGGGGGGATAAATCAGCCCCAGCATTTT. It yields the protein CSVAGGINQPQHF. The rearrangement uses TRBV29-1 and TRBJ1-5, with 7 nucleotides matching TRBD1. V was clipped by 4 bases and J by 4 bases; unmatched bases: 4. Germline CDR1 SQVTM, CDR2 ANQGSEA. The CDR3 contains 13 residues.

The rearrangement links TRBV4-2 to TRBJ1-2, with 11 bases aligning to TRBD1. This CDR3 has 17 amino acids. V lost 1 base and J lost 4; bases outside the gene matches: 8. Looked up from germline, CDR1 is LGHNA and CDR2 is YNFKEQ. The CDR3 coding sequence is TGTGCCAGCAGCCAAGCCGGACAGGGGGCGCGTCTCTATGGCTACACCTTC. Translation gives CASSQAGQGARLYGYTF.

The CDR3 is CASSLTSGLAPYEQYF. The DNA of the CDR3 is TGTGCCAGCAGCCTAACCTCAGGGTTGGCCCCCTACGAGCAGTACTTC. The rearrangement joins TRBV3-1 (or the pseudogene TRBV3-2) to TRBJ2-7; D might be TRBD1 (5 bases). CDR3 length equals 16 residues. The V end lost 4 bases, the J end lost 2 bases, and 18 bases lay between the germline ends. In germline, CDR1 is LGHDT, CDR2 YNNKEL (reference sequence).

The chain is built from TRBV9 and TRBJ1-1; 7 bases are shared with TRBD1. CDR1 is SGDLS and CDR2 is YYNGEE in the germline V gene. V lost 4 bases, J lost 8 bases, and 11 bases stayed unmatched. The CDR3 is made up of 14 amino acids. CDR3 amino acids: CASSKTGFSEEAFF. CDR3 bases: TGTGCCAGCAGCAAGACAGGGTTCAGTGAGGAAGCTTTCTTT.

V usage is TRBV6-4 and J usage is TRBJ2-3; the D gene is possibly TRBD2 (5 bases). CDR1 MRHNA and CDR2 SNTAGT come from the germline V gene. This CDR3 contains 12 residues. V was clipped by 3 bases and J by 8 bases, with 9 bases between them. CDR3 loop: CASSETSGTQYF. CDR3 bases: TGTGCCAGCAGTGAAACTAGTGGTACGCAGTATTTT.

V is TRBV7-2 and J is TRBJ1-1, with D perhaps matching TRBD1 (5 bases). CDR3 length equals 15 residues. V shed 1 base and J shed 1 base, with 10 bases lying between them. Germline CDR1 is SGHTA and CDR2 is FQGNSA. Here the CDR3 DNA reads TGTGCCAGCAGCTTAGAAGGCAGGGCGAACACTGAAGCTTTCTTT. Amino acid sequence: CASSLEGRANTEAFF.

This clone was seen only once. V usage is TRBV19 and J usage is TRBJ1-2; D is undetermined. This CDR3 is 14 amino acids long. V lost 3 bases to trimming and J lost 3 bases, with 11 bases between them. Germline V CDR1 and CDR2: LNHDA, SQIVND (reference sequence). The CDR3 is CASSMAVWDYGYTF. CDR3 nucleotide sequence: TGTGCCAGTAGTATGGCAGTCTGGGACTATGGCTACACCTTC.

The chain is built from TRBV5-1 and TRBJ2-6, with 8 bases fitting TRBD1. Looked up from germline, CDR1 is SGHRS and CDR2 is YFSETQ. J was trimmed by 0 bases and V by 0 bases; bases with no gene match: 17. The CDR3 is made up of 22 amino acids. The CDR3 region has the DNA TGCGCCAGCAGCTTGGGCCTTCGACAGGGGACGCTCGTCTCCTCTGGGGCCAACGTCCTGACTTTC. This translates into CASSLGLRQGTLVSSGANVLTF.

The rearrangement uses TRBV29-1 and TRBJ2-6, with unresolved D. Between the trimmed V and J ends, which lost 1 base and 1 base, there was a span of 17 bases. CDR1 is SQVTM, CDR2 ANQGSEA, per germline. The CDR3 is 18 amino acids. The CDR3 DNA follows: TGCAGCGTTGAAGTAGGAGAGCGACGGCCATCTGGGGCCAACGTCCTGACTTTC. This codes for CSVEVGERRPSGANVLTF.

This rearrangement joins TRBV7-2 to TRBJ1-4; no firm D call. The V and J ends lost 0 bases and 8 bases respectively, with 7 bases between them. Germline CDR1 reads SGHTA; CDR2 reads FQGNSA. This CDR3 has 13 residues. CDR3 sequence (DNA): TGTGCCAGCAGCTTAGCGTTATGGGAAAAACTGTTTTTT. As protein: CASSLALWEKLFF.

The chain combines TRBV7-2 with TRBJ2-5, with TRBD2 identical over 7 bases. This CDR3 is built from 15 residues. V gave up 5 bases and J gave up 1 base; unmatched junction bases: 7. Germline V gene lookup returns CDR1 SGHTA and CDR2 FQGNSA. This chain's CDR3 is CASSVQSGVQETQYF. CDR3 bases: TGTGCCAGCAGCGTCCAGAGCGGGGTCCAAGAGACCCAGTACTTC.

The CDR3 here is CASSIDRGTEAFF. The CDR3 bases are TGTGCCAGTAGTATAGATCGGGGGACTGAAGCTTTCTTT. The J gene is TRBJ1-1, the V gene TRBV19; D is possibly TRBD1 (5 bases). The CDR3 consists of 13 residues. The germline gives CDR1 LNHDA, CDR2 SQIVND (reference sequence). The V end lost 0 bases, the J end lost 5 bases, and 7 bases lay between the germline ends.

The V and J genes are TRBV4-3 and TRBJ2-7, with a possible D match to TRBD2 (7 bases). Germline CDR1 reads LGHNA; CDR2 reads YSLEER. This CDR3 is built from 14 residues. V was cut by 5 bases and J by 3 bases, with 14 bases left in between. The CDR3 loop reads CASSYAGAHYEQYF. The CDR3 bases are TGCGCCAGCAGCTACGCGGGGGCCCACTACGAGCAGTACTTC.

The CDR3 spells CATSPRDRAVEETQYF. The CDR3, as DNA: TGTGCCACCAGCCCCCGGGACAGGGCGGTGGAAGAGACCCAGTACTTC. V and J are TRBV15 and TRBJ2-5; 9 nucleotides align to TRBD1. CDR3 length: 16 residues. In germline, CDR1 is LNHNV, CDR2 YYDKDF (reference sequence). The J segment lost 3 bases and the V segment lost 5 bases, leaving 10 bases of the junction unmatched.

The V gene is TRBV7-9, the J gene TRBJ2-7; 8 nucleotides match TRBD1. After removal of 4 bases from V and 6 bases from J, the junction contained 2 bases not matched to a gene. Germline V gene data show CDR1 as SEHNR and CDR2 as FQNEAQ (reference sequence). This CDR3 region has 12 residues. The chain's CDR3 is CASSSGQGEQYF. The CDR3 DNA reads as TGTGCCAGCAGCTCCGGACAGGGCGAGCAGTACTTC.

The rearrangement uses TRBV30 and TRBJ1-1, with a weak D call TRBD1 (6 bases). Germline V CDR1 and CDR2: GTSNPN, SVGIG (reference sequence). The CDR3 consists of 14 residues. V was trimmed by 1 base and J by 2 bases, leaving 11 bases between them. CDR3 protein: CAWSGPDRNTEAFF. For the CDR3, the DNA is TGTGCCTGGAGTGGACCGGACAGAAACACTGAAGCTTTCTTT.

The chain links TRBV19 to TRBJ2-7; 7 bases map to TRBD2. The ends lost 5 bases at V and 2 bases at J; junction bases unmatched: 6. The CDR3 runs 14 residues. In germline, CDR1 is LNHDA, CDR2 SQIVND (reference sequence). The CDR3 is CASSATGGAYEQYF. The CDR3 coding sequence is TGTGCCAGTAGTGCGACGGGAGGCGCCTACGAGCAGTACTTC.

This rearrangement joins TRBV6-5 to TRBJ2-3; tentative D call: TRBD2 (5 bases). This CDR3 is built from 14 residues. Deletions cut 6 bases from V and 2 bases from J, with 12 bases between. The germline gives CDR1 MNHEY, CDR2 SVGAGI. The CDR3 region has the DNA TGTGCCAGCAGCGTACTAGGGCTCACAGATACGCAGTATTTT. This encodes CASSVLGLTDTQYF.

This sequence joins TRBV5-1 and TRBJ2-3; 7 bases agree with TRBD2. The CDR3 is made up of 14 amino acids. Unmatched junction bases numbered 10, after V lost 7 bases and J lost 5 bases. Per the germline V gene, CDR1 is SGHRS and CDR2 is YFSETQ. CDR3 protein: CASVLADWGDTQYF. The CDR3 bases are TGCGCCAGCGTGCTAGCGGATTGGGGAGATACGCAGTATTTT.

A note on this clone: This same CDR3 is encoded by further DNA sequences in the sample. The CDR3 here is CASSLGEGYGYTF. The CDR3, as DNA: TGTGCCAGCAGTTTAGGCGAAGGGTATGGCTACACCTTC. The J gene is TRBJ1-2, the V gene TRBV12-3 or TRBV12-4, with unresolved D. Trimming left V 1 base short and J 5 bases short, with 8 bases between. The CDR3 consists of 13 residues.

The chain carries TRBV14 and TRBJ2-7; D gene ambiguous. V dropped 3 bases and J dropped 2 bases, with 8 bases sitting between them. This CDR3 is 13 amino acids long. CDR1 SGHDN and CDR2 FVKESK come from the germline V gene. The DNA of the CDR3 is TGTGCCAGCAGCCAGTACCACCCCTACGAGCAGTACTTC. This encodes CASSQYHPYEQYF.